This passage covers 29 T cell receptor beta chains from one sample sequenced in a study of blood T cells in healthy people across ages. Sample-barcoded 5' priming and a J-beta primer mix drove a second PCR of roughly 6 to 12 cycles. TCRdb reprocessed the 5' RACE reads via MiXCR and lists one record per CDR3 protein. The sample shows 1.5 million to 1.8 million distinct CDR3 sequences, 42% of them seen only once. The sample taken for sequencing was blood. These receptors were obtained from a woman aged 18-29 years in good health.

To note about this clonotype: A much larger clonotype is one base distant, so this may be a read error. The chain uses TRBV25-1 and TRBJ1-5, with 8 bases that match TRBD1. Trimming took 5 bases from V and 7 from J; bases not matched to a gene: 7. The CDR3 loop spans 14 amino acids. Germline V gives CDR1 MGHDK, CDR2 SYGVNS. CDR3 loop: CASSTGQARQPQHF. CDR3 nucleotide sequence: TGTGCCAGCAGTACGGGACAGGCAAGGCAGCCCCAGCATTTT.

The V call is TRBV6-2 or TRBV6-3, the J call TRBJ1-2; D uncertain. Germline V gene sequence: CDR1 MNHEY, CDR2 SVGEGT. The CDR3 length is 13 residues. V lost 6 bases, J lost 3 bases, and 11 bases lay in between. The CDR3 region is CASSLMGYYGYTF. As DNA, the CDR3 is TGTGCCAGCAGCTTAATGGGGTACTATGGCTACACCTTC.

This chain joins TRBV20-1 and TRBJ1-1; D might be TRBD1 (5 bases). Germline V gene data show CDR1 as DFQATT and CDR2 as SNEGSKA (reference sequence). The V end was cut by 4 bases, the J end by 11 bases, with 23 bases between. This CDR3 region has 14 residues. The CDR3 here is CSATPDSGYPGAFF. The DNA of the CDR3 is TGCAGTGCTACCCCAGACAGCGGATACCCAGGGGCTTTCTTT.

CDR3: CASSLAASGGDTQYF. The CDR3 bases are TGTGCCAGCAGCTTAGCGGCTAGCGGGGGAGATACGCAGTATTTT. The rearrangement joins TRBV7-6 to TRBJ2-3; the match to TRBD2 covers 10 bases. CDR3 size: 15 residues. V dropped 0 bases and J dropped 5; count of bases not matched to a gene: 2. Germline CDR1 and CDR2: SGHVS and FNYEAQ. The full variable domain, in which reference TRBV7-6 and TRBJ2-3 provide the parts outside the CDR3, is GAGVSQSPRYKVTKRGQDVALRCDPISGHVSLYWYRQALGQGPEFLTYFNYEAQQDKSGLPNDRFSAERPEGSISTLTIQRTEQRDSAMYRCASSLAASGGDTQYFGPGTRLTVL.

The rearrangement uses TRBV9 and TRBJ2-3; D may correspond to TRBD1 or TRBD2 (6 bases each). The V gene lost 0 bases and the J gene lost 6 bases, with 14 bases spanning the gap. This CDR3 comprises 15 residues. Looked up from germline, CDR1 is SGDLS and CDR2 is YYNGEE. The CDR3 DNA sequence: TGTGCCAGCAGCGTAGAGACGGGGGCGCGGGATACGCAGTATTTT. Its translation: CASSVETGARDTQYF.

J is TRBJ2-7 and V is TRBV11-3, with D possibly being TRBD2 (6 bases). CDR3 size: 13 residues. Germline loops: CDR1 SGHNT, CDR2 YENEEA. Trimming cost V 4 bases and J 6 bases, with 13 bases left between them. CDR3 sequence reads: CASSSSRRGEQYF. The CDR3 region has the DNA TGTGCCAGCAGCTCCAGCCGGAGGGGCGAGCAGTACTTC.

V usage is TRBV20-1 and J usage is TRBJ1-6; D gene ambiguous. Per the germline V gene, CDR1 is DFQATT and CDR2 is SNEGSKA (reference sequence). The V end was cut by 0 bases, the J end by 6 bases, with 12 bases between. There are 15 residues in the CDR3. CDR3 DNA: TGCAGTGCTAGAGATAGGGCCGGTTTTAATTCACCCCTCCACTTT. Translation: CSARDRAGFNSPLHF.

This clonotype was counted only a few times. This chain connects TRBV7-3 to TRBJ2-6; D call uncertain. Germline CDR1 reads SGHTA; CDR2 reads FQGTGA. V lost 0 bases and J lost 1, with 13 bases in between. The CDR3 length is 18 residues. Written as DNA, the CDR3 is TGTGCCAGCAGCTTAACACTCCTCGACGGATCTGGGGCCAACGTCCTGACTTTC. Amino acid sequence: CASSLTLLDGSGANVLTF.

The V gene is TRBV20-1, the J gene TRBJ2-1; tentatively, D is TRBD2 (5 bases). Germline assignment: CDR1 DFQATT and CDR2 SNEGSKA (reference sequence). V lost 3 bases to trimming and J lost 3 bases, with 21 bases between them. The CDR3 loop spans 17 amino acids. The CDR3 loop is CSARAGGPIRGYNEQFF. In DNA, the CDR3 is TGCAGTGCTAGGGCCGGAGGCCCTATTCGGGGCTACAATGAGCAGTTCTTC.

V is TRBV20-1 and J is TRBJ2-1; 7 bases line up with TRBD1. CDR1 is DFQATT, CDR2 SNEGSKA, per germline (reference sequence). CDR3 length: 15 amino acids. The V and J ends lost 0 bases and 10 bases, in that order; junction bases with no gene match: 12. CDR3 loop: CSARDPPRGTYEQFF. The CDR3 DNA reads TGCAGTGCTAGAGATCCCCCCAGGGGGACCTACGAGCAGTTCTTC.

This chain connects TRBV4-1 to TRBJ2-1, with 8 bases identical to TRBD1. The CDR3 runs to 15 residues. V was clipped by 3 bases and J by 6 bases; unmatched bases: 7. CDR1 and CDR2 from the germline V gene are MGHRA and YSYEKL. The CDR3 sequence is CASSHAPGQVNEQFF. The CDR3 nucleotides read TGCGCCAGCAGCCACGCCCCGGGACAGGTCAATGAGCAGTTCTTC.

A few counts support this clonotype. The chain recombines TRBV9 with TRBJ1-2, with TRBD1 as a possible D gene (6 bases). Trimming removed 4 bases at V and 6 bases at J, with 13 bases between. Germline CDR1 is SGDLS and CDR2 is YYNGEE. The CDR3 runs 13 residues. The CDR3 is CASSTTGSHGYTF. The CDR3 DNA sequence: TGTGCCAGCAGCACCACAGGGTCCCATGGCTACACCTTC.

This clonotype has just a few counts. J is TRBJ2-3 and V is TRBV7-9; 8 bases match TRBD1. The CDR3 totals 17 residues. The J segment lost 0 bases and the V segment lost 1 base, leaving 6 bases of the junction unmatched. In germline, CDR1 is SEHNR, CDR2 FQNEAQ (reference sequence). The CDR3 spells CASSLGVQGASTDTQYF. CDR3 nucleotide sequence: TGTGCCAGCAGCTTAGGAGTCCAGGGGGCTAGCACAGATACGCAGTATTTT.

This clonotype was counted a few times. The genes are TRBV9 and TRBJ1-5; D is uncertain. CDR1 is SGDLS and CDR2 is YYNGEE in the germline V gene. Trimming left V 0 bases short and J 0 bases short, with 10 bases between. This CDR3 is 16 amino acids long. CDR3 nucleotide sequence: TGTGCCAGCAGCGTAGAAACGGCTTATAGCAATCAGCCCCAGCATTTT. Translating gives CASSVETAYSNQPQHF.

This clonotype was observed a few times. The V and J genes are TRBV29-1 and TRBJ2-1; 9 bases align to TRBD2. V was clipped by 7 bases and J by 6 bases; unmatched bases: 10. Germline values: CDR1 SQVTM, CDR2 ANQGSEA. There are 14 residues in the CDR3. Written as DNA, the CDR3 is TGCAGCGGGATTAGCGGGAGCCCCTTCAATGAGCAGTTCTTC. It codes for CSGISGSPFNEQFF.

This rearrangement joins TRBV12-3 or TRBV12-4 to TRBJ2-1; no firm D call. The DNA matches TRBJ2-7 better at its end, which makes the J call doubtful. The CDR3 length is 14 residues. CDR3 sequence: CASDPGASYNEQYF. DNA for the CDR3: TGTGCCAGCGACCCAGGAGCCTCCTACAATGAGCAGTACTTC.

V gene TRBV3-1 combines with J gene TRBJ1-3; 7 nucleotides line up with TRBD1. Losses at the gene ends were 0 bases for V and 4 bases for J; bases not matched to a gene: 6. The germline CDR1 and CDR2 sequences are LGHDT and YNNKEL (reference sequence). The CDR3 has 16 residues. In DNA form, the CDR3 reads TGTGCCAGCAGCCAAGATTCTCGGACAGGCGGAAACACCATATATTTT. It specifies CASSQDSRTGGNTIYF.

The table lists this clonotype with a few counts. CDR3 residues: CASSRKGQPIQPQHF. DNA for the CDR3: TGTGCCAGCAGTCGAAAGGGACAGCCCATCCAGCCCCAGCATTTT. This sequence joins TRBV6-5 and TRBJ1-5; 7 bases line up with TRBD1. Germline trimming cut 5 bases from V and 7 bases from J; bases unmatched to any gene: 11. This CDR3 spans 15 amino acids. Germline assignment: CDR1 MNHEY and CDR2 SVGAGI.

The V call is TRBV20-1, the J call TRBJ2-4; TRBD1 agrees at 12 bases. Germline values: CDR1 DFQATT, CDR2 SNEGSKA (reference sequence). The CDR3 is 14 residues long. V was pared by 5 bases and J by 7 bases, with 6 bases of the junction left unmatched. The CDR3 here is CSAPGTGGWNIQYF. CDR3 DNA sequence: TGCAGTGCTCCCGGGACAGGGGGCTGGAACATTCAGTACTTC.

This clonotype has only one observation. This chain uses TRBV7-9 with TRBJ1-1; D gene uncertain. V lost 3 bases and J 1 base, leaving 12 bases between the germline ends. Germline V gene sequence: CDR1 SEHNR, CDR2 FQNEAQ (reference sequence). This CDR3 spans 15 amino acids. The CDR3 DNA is TGTGCCAGCAGCTTGTTTCGGGAGGCGAACACTGAAGCTTTCTTT. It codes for CASSLFREANTEAFF.

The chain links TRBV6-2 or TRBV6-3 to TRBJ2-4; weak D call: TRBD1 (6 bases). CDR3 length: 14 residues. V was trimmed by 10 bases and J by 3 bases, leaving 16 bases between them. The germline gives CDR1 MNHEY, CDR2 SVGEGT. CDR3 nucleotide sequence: TGTGCCACAACAGGGTTAAGGGGCAAAAACATTCAGTACTTC. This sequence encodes CATTGLRGKNIQYF.

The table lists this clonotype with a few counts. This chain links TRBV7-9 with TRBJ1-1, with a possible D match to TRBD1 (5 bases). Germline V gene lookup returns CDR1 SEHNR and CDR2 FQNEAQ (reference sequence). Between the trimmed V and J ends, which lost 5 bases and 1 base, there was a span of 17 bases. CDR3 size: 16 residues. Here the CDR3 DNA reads TGTGCCAGCAGCCCCCGGTACGGGGGAGCGAACACTGAAGCTTTCTTT. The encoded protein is CASSPRYGGANTEAFF.

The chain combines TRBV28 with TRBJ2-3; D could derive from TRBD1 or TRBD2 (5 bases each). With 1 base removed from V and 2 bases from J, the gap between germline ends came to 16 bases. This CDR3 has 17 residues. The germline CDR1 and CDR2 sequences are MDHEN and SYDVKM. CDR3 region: CASSLFGGIKTTDTQYF. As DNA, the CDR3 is TGTGCCAGCAGTTTATTTGGGGGAATCAAAACCACAGATACGCAGTATTTT.

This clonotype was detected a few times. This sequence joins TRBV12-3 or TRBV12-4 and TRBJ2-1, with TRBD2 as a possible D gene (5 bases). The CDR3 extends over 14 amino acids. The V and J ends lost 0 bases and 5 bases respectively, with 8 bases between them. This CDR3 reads CASSLARANNEQFF. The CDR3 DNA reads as TGTGCCAGCAGTTTAGCGCGGGCCAACAATGAGCAGTTCTTC.

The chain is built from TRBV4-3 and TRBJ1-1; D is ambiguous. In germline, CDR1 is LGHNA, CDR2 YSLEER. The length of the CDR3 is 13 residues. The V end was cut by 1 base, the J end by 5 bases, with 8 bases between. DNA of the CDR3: TGCGCCAGCAGCCAAGTAGGCATAACTGAAGCTTTCTTT. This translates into CASSQVGITEAFF.

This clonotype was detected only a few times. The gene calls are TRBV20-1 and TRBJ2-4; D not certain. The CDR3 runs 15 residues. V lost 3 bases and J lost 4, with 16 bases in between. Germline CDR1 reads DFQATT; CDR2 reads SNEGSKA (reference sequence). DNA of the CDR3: TGCAGTGCTAGGATCGTCCAAGACTTAAAAAACATTCAGTACTTC. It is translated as CSARIVQDLKNIQYF.

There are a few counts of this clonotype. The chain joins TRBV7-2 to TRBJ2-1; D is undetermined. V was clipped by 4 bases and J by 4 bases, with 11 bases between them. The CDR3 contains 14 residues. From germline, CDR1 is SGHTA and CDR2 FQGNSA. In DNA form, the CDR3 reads TGTGCCAGCAGCTATCTAGGCAATTACAATGAGCAGTTCTTC. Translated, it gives CASSYLGNYNEQFF.

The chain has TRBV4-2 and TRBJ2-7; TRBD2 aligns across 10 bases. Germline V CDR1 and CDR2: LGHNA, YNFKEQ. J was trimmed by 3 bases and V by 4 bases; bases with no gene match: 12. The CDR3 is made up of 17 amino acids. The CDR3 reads CASSRNPTSGKSYEQYF. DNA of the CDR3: TGTGCCAGCAGCCGTAACCCAACTAGCGGGAAAAGCTACGAGCAGTACTTC.

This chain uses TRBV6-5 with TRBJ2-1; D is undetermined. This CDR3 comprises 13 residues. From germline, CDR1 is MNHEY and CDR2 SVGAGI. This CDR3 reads CAVGSGSYNEQFF. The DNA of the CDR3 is TGTGCTGTCGGGTCGGGCTCCTACAATGAGCAGTTCTTC.